Given below is one TCR beta chain in context. These data belong to a study of blood T cell repertoires in COVID-19. Study details: Samples of COVID-19 (acute and convalescent) were obtained from the United States, Italy and Spain. Sample material is recorded as cDNA or gDNA derived from T cells, B-cell-depleted T cells, or PBMCs.

The V and J ends lost 5 bases and 2 bases, in that order; junction bases with no gene match: 12. Per germline, CDR1 SGDLS and CDR2 YYNGEE. The CDR3 has 18 amino acids. Original processing methods: Using reference gene primer amplification, nucleated cell counts were estimated. Sequenced by immunoSEQ multiplex PCR; TCRdb stores in-frame clones only, minus some. The V and J calls and clone size come from that table; D and trimming were worked out from the DNA. The table has 85,000 to 110,000 clones, roughly 87% seen once. Input material: peripheral blood. The rearrangement links TRBV9 to TRBJ2-2; TRBD2 agrees at 10 bases. This sequence originates from a human donor in a cohort sampled during active COVID-19. CDR3 protein: CASSDTLSGGANTGELFF. For the CDR3, the DNA is TGTGCCAGCAGTGATACGCTGAGCGGGGGGGCTAACACCGGGGAGCTGTTTTTT. Drawing the rest from reference TRBV9 and TRBJ2-2, the complete variable domain is DSGVTQTPKHLITATGQRVTLRCSPRSGDLSVYWYQQSLDQGLQFLIQYYNGEERAKGNILERFSAQQFPDLHSELNLSSLELGDSALYFCASSDTLSGGANTGELFFGEGSRLTVL.